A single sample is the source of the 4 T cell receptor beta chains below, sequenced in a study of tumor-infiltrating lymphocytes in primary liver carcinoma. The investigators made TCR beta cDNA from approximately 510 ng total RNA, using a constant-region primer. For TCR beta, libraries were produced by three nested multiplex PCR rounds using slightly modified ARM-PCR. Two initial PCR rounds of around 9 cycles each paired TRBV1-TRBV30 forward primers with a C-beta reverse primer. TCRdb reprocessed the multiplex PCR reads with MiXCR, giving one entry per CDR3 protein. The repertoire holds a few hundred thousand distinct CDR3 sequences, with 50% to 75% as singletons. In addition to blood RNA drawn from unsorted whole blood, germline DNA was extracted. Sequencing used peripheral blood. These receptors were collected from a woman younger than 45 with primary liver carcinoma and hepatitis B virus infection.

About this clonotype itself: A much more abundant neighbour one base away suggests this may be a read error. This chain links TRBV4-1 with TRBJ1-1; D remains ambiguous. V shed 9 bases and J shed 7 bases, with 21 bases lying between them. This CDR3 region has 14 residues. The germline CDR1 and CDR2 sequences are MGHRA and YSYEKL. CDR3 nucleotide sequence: TGCGCCAGTAAGGACGCTCCCTTCCGCGGTGAAGCTTTCTTT. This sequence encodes CASKDAPFRGEAFF.

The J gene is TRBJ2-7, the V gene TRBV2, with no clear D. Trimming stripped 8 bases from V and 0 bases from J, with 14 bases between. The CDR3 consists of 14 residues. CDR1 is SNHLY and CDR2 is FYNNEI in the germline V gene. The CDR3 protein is CASSESTGSYEQYF. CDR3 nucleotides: TGTGCCAGCTCAGAGAGTACCGGCTCCTACGAGCAGTACTTC.

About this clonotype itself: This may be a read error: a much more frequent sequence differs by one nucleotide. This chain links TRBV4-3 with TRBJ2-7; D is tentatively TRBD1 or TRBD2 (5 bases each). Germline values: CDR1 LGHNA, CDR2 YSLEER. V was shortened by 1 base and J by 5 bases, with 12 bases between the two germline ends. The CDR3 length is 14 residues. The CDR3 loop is CASSQGRGANEQYF. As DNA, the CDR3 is TGCGCCAGCAGCCAAGGTCGAGGGGCCAACGAGCAGTACTTC.

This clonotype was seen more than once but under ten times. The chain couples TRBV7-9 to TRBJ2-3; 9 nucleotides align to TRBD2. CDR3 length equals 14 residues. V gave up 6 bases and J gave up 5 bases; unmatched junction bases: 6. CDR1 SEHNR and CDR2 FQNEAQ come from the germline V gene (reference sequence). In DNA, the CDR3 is TGTGCCAGCAGTTTGGGACTAGCCGGAGATACGCAGTATTTT. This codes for CASSLGLAGDTQYF.